The T cell receptor beta chain described here comes from a study of T cell clusters in autoimmune cytopenias. CDR3 length equals 17 residues. The germline CDR1 and CDR2 sequences are MNHNS and SASEGT. Study findings and constraints: TRB repertoire shifts in secondary cytopenia and chronic lymphocytic leukemia mostly reflected lymphoma, not autoimmunity. Physiological T cell clusters of healthy donors were apparently absent in primary autoimmune cytopenia patients. A dominant lymphoma-associated repertoire apparently masked the cluster-lack signature in secondary cytopenia versus chronic lymphocytic leukemia.

TRB was amplified from 250 ng of peripheral blood genomic DNA per sample. With regard to this clonotype: Its antigen is as yet unknown.

One tube held mixed TRB-A and TRB-B primer pools for touch-down PCR. From its re-call of the multiplex PCR reads, TCRdb lists each CDR3 protein once, without DNA. The listing records under 15,000 distinct CDR3 sequences. In addition, the sample was reused for a study of T cell repertoires in aging, cancer and after chemotherapy. That source reports: Median generation probability rose over the chemotherapy interval in each cancer cohort, suggesting rebound thymic output.

J is TRBJ2-7 and V is TRBV6-1; absent DNA, TCRdb's TRBD1 call cannot be checked. Input material: peripheral blood. The sequence derives from a human donor in good health. CDR3: CASSEDRPGQGAYEQYF.